These 13 T cell receptor beta chains came from one sample sequenced in a study of T cells in localized non-small cell lung cancer (dated by TCRdb to about 2020). The library came from the immunoSEQ multiplex PCR assay. The table was pulled from immuneACCESS by TCRdb, which kept in-frame rearrangements only. Such tables lose some clones; where checked, under half of the loss comes from unresolved V genes, and the rest has no known cause. The sample table shows tens of thousands of clones, and about 86% are seen once. The ten biggest clones cover 7% to 9% of the sample. Sequencing used peripheral blood, obtained before any cancer treatment. The receptor source for this set is a woman aged 18-50 years with stage III lung adenocarcinoma.

The chain's CDR3 is CASRGVRGNTEAFF. The CDR3 DNA reads as TGCGCCAGCAGGGGAGTCCGGGGCAACACTGAAGCTTTCTTT. The V call is TRBV4-1, the J call TRBJ1-1; D possibly corresponds to TRBD1 (5 bases). CDR1 is MGHRA and CDR2 is YSYEKL in the germline V gene. V gave up 6 bases and J gave up 2 bases, with 13 bases separating them. This CDR3 spans 14 amino acids.

The chain couples TRBV5-8 to TRBJ1-5; D is unresolved. CDR3 size: 15 residues. The germline V and J ends were trimmed by 1 base and 1 base, with 9 bases remaining between them. The V gene's germline CDR1 is SGHTS and CDR2 YDEGEE. The CDR3, as DNA: TGTGCCAGCAGCTTGTGGGGTAGAAGCAATCAGCCCCAGCATTTT. As protein: CASSLWGRSNQPQHF.

This sequence joins TRBV5-6 and TRBJ2-7; D not certain. Trimming pared 0 bases from V and 4 bases from J, leaving 11 bases between. The germline gives CDR1 SGHDT, CDR2 YYEEEE. The CDR3 has 14 residues. DNA for the CDR3: TGTGCCAGCAGCTTGGGACACCTCCTTTACGAGCAGTACTTC. It yields the protein CASSLGHLLYEQYF.

V gene TRBV10-1 combines with J gene TRBJ2-7, with TRBD1 matching 8 bases. Germline trimming cut 6 bases from V and 12 bases from J; bases unmatched to any gene: 16. Germline V gene data show CDR1 as WNHNN and CDR2 as SYGVQD (reference sequence). The CDR3 has 14 residues. CDR3 loop: CASRVFRGLDSLYF. The CDR3 nucleotides are TGCGCCAGCAGGGTTTTCAGGGGGCTAGATTCTCTGTACTTC.

The CDR3 sequence is CASSEGGGLDEQYF. CDR3 nucleotide sequence: TGTGCCAGCAGTGAAGGAGGGGGCTTGGACGAGCAGTACTTC. V and J are TRBV6-1 and TRBJ2-7, with 7 bases that match TRBD1. J gave up 5 bases and V 1 base, and 5 bases lay outside the gene matches. CDR3 length: 14 amino acids. Germline V gives CDR1 MNHNS, CDR2 SASEGT.

The CDR3 DNA reads as TGTGCCAGCAGTGAACTAGGGACAGGAGACACTGAAGCTTTCTTT. It is translated as CASSELGTGDTEAFF. V gene TRBV2 combines with J gene TRBJ1-1; 8 positions match TRBD1. This CDR3 contains 15 residues. Germline loops: CDR1 SNHLY, CDR2 FYNNEI. With V trimmed by 2 bases and J by 3 bases, 5 bases remained unmatched.

In its sample, this clone was seen once. The chain recombines TRBV19 with TRBJ1-1; TRBD1 agrees at 7 bases. V shed 7 bases and J 3 bases; nucleotides not matched to a gene: 8. Germline-derived CDR1 and CDR2 are LNHDA and SQIVND (reference sequence). The CDR3 length is 14 residues. This CDR3 reads CASKNGQEDTEAFF. The CDR3 region has the DNA TGTGCCAGTAAGAACGGACAGGAGGACACTGAAGCTTTCTTT. The full variable domain, its missing parts supplied by reference TRBV19 and TRBJ1-1, is DGGITQSPKYLFRKEGQNVTLSCEQNLNHDAMYWYRQDPGQGLRLIYYSQIVNDFQKGDIAEGYSVSREKKESFPLTVTSAQKNPTAFYLCASKNGQEDTEAFFGQGTRLTVV.

The chain joins TRBV2 to TRBJ2-5; 11 nucleotides agree with TRBD1. V shed 5 bases, J shed 5 bases, and the junction held 7 bases outside the gene matches. The CDR3 extends over 15 amino acids. CDR1 is SNHLY and CDR2 is FYNNEI in the germline V gene. The CDR3 is CASSWDRGNRETQYF. The DNA for the CDR3 is TGTGCCAGCAGTTGGGACAGGGGGAACCGGGAGACCCAGTACTTC.

The genes are TRBV7-9 and TRBJ2-7; 10 bases match TRBD1. The CDR3 consists of 14 residues. V gave up 5 bases and J gave up 6 bases; unmatched junction bases: 7. From germline, CDR1 is SEHNR and CDR2 FQNEAQ (reference sequence). The CDR3 nucleotides are TGTGCCAGCAGCCCCCGGGGGACAGGGGTCGAGCAGTACTTC. Translation: CASSPRGTGVEQYF.

V is TRBV19 and J is TRBJ1-2, with D perhaps TRBD1 (6 bases). Germline CDR1 and CDR2: LNHDA and SQIVND (reference sequence). This CDR3 has 13 amino acids. Trimming removed 10 bases from V and 5 bases from J, with 17 bases in between. The CDR3 DNA is TGTGCCACATCAGGGGCGCCGGGGTATGGCTACACCTTC. Translated, it gives CATSGAPGYGYTF.

V is TRBV25-1 and J is TRBJ1-4; 8 bases line up with TRBD1. The CDR3 length is 14 residues. The germline gives CDR1 MGHDK, CDR2 SYGVNS. J was trimmed by 7 bases and V by 4 bases; bases with no gene match: 5. The CDR3, as DNA: TGTGCCAGCAGTGTGACAGGGGAGGGTGAAAAACTGTTTTTT. Its translation is CASSVTGEGEKLFF.

V is TRBV27 and J is TRBJ2-7; 10 positions match TRBD1. The CDR3 is 16 residues long. The V and J ends lost 4 bases and 2 bases, in that order; junction bases with no gene match: 8. CDR1 and CDR2 from the germline V gene are MNHEY and SMNVEV (reference sequence). CDR3 in amino acids: CASSSRGTGATYEQYF. CDR3 coding DNA: TGTGCCAGCAGTTCCCGGGGGACAGGGGCGACCTACGAGCAGTACTTC.

V and J are TRBV7-2 and TRBJ2-5; tentative D call: TRBD1 (6 bases). Trimming removed 4 bases at V and 1 base at J, with 16 bases between. The CDR3 extends over 16 amino acids. Germline CDR1 and CDR2: SGHTA and FQGNSA. The CDR3 sequence: CASSSHVGAIQETQYF. DNA of the CDR3: TGTGCCAGCAGCTCCCATGTGGGGGCGATCCAAGAGACCCAGTACTTC.